The 17 T cell receptor beta chains given below trace back to one sample, sequenced in a study of CD8 T cells in ankylosing spondylitis. TCRdb used MiXCR to reprocess the 5' RACE reads, holding one entry per CDR3 protein. In the table there are over 700,000 distinct CDR3 sequences, under 20% of which are singletons. Study-wide results and caveats: Within ankylosing spondylitis blood, a TCR beta motif made up of eight highly homologous variants appeared to be characteristic.

What these receptors recognize is not known. Sequencing was done on a sample of blood, either unsorted or a sorted T cell fraction (not recorded which). The receptors stem from a male donor with ankylosing spondylitis.

The chain is built from TRBV9 and TRBJ1-1, with a weak D call TRBD1 (5 bases). Per germline, CDR1 SGDLS and CDR2 YYNGEE. Trimming pared 4 bases from V and 3 bases from J, leaving 16 bases between. The CDR3 sequence is 15 residues long. CDR3 sequence reads: CASSKASGGDTEAFF. CDR3 bases: TGTGCCAGCAGCAAGGCTAGCGGGGGGGACACTGAAGCTTTCTTT.

V usage is TRBV9 and J usage is TRBJ2-4; 7 bases are a match to TRBD2. The ends lost 4 bases at V and 7 bases at J; junction bases unmatched: 5. Germline lookup yields CDR1 SGDLS and CDR2 YYNGEE. There are 13 residues in the CDR3. The CDR3 is CASSPGGLNIQYF. Here the CDR3 DNA reads TGTGCCAGCAGCCCCGGGGGGTTGAACATTCAGTACTTC.

This chain uses TRBV7-9 with TRBJ2-7; 7 positions match TRBD2. The germline V gene has CDR1 SEHNR and CDR2 FQNEAQ (reference sequence). Trimming cost V 8 bases and J 4 bases; bases outside gene matches: 5. The CDR3 is 12 amino acids. The CDR3 region has the DNA TGTGCCAGCGGCGGAGCGGGATACGAGCAGTACTTC. Protein product: CASGGAGYEQYF.

This chain uses TRBV29-1 with TRBJ2-2, with 12 bases that match TRBD1. This CDR3 comprises 17 residues. Germline values: CDR1 SQVTM, CDR2 ANQGSEA. J was trimmed by 2 bases and V by 6 bases; bases with no gene match: 10. The CDR3 loop is CSVAGTGGYTNTGELFF. CDR3 coding DNA: TGCAGCGTAGCCGGGACAGGGGGCTACACCAACACCGGGGAGCTGTTTTTT.

This clonotype turned up a few times. The gene calls are TRBV6-2 or TRBV6-3 and TRBJ1-6; D gene unclear. Trimming left V 2 bases short and J 0 bases short, with 8 bases between. CDR1 and CDR2 (germline): MNHEY, SVGEGT. The CDR3 is 16 amino acids. For the CDR3, the DNA is TGTGCCAGCAGTTACCTCCAGGACTCCTATAATTCACCCCTCCACTTT. Translating it yields CASSYLQDSYNSPLHF.

V usage is TRBV27 and J usage is TRBJ2-6, with no clear D. Looked up from germline, CDR1 is MNHEY and CDR2 is SMNVEV (reference sequence). The V and J ends lost 3 bases and 0 bases respectively, with 12 bases between them. The CDR3 sequence is 17 residues long. In nucleotides, the CDR3 is TGTGCCAGCAGTTTGACAAGTGTTTTCTCTGGGGCCAACGTCCTGACTTTC. It yields the protein CASSLTSVFSGANVLTF. Filled out from reference TRBV27 and TRBJ2-6, the complete variable domain reads EAQVTQNPRYLITVTGKKLTVTCSQNMNHEYMSWYRQDPGLGLRQIYYSMNVEVTDKGDVPEGYKVSRKEKRNFPLILESPSPNQTSLYFCASSLTSVFSGANVLTFGAGSRLTVL.

V usage is TRBV20-1 and J usage is TRBJ2-3, with TRBD2 identical over 7 bases. The length of the CDR3 is 14 residues. V was clipped by 1 base and J by 3 bases; unmatched bases: 4. The germline V gene has CDR1 DFQATT and CDR2 SNEGSKA (reference sequence). The CDR3 DNA reads as TGCAGTGCTAGAGCTCGGGGGGATACAGATACGCAGTATTTT. This translates into CSARARGDTDTQYF.

This clonotype was observed at least ten times. A junction boundary mismatches the germline segment, possibly from a read error. The chain recombines TRBV12-3 or TRBV12-4 with TRBJ2-5, with TRBD2 as a possible D gene (5 bases). This CDR3 comprises 12 residues. The CDR3 nucleotides are TGTGCCAGCAGTGTAGCCGGGAAGACCCAGTACTTC. Translated: CASSVAGKTQYF.

This clonotype has a handful of counts. The V call is TRBV20-1, the J call TRBJ2-5; a possible D gene is TRBD1 (6 bases). The germline V gene encodes CDR1 DFQATT and CDR2 SNEGSKA (reference sequence). The CDR3 spans 14 residues. V dropped 6 bases and J dropped 4 bases, with 18 bases sitting between them. The CDR3 DNA sequence: TGCAGTGCCCGCCGGCCCGAAGGGGGAGAGACCCAGTACTTC. Amino acids: CSARRPEGGETQYF.

This clonotype has a single count. This rearrangement joins TRBV9 to TRBJ2-2; D gene uncertain. Germline CDR1 is SGDLS and CDR2 is YYNGEE. This CDR3 spans 13 amino acids. The V gene lost 0 bases and the J gene lost 8 bases, with 8 bases spanning the gap. CDR3 in DNA: TGTGCCAGCAGCGTAGAGGGTAGAGGGGAGCTGTTTTTT. As protein: CASSVEGRGELFF.

This clonotype has more than one count but fewer than ten. V usage is TRBV7-9 and J usage is TRBJ1-1; TRBD1 is a possible D gene (6 bases). The CDR3 runs 15 residues. Looked up from germline, CDR1 is SEHNR and CDR2 is FQNEAQ (reference sequence). Trimming left V 7 bases short and J 5 bases short, with 20 bases between. CDR3 amino acids: CASTDPGLGGTEAFF. In DNA, the CDR3 is TGTGCCAGCACCGACCCTGGACTAGGGGGTACTGAAGCTTTCTTT.

There are a few counts of this clonotype. The rearrangement joins TRBV3-1 to TRBJ1-5, with unresolved D. The germline V gene has CDR1 LGHDT and CDR2 YNNKEL (reference sequence). V gave up 3 bases and J gave up 0 bases, with 9 bases separating them. The CDR3 runs 15 residues. The CDR3 sequence is CASSQGIPSNQPQHF. The CDR3 DNA reads as TGTGCCAGCAGCCAGGGGATCCCTAGCAATCAGCCCCAGCATTTT.

This chain joins TRBV12-3 or TRBV12-4 and TRBJ2-5, with D tentatively TRBD2 (6 bases). The CDR3 spans 15 residues. Trimming left V 3 bases short and J 3 bases short, with 14 bases between. The CDR3 sequence is CASSFGSTGEETQYF. The DNA of the CDR3 is TGTGCCAGCAGTTTTGGCTCTACGGGAGAAGAGACCCAGTACTTC.

This clonotype came up a few times. The chain has TRBV4-3 and TRBJ2-3; no reliable D call. Germline V gene lookup returns CDR1 LGHNA and CDR2 YSLEER. This CDR3 spans 15 amino acids. Trimming pared 1 base from V and 2 bases from J, leaving 10 bases between. DNA for the CDR3: TGCGCCAGCAGCCAAGTTTTAGGGATCACAGATACGCAGTATTTT. Its protein product is CASSQVLGITDTQYF.

This clonotype was counted between two and nine times. The chain links TRBV29-1 to TRBJ2-2; TRBD1 matches at 7 bases. Germline lookup yields CDR1 SQVTM and CDR2 ANQGSEA. The CDR3 loop spans 14 amino acids. V gave up 5 bases and J gave up 1 base; unmatched junction bases: 4. The CDR3 sequence: CSVKGGLNTGELFF. The CDR3 DNA follows: TGCAGCGTTAAAGGGGGCCTGAACACCGGGGAGCTGTTTTTT.

This clonotype was recorded once. The chain is built from TRBV5-6 and TRBJ2-3, with no clear D. Germline V gene data show CDR1 as SGHDT and CDR2 as YYEEEE. The length of the CDR3 is 14 residues. The V end was cut by 0 bases, the J end by 6 bases, with 11 bases between. This CDR3 reads CASSLDILGDTQYF. The CDR3 coding sequence is TGTGCCAGCAGCTTGGATATCCTGGGGGATACGCAGTATTTT.

There are a few counts of this clonotype. This sequence joins TRBV7-9 and TRBJ2-7; possible D gene TRBD2, 7 bases. The CDR3 extends over 13 amino acids. Germline V gives CDR1 SEHNR, CDR2 FQNEAQ (reference sequence). V was pared by 6 bases and J by 6 bases, with 15 bases between. The CDR3 here is CASRPAGGAEQYF. The CDR3 DNA is TGTGCCAGCAGGCCGGCTGGGGGGGCCGAGCAGTACTTC.